Below are 18 T cell receptor beta chains sequenced from a single sample in a study of OX40 agonist ivuxolimab in advanced cancers. TCRdb's table, derived via immunoSEQ multiplex PCR, lists solely in-frame clones and lacks some. The sample carries over 70,000 clones, about 90% recorded once. The material was CD4+ or CD8+ T cells sorted from blood, obtained in a trial of the OX40 agonist ivuxolimab. Receptors originate from an adult with an advanced solid tumor such as melanoma, head and neck, liver or kidney cancer.

V usage is TRBV9 and J usage is TRBJ2-5, with D unclear. There are 14 residues in the CDR3. In germline, CDR1 is SGDLS, CDR2 YYNGEE. V lost 0 bases and J 2 bases, leaving 8 bases between the germline ends. The CDR3 protein is CASSVDSSQETQYF. For the CDR3, the DNA is TGTGCCAGCAGCGTAGATAGTTCTCAAGAGACCCAGTACTTC.

J is TRBJ2-3 and V is TRBV7-9, with TRBD1 matching over 9 bases. The V and J ends lost 3 bases and 8 bases, in that order; junction bases with no gene match: 0. Per germline, CDR1 SEHNR and CDR2 FQNEAQ (reference sequence). The CDR3 runs 12 residues. The CDR3 sequence: CASSLGQGTQYF. The CDR3 DNA follows: TGTGCCAGCAGCTTGGGACAGGGTACGCAGTATTTT.

The chain employs TRBV28 and TRBJ2-1, with a tentative D call TRBD2 (6 bases). CDR3 size: 16 residues. CDR1 and CDR2 from the germline V gene are MDHEN and SYDVKM. Trimming pared 6 bases from V and 0 bases from J, leaving 15 bases between. The CDR3 nucleotides are TGTGCCAGCAGGCGCGGCGGGGTTAGCTCCTACAATGAGCAGTTCTTC. Residues: CASRRGGVSSYNEQFF.

This chain joins TRBV27 and TRBJ2-1; TRBD2 agrees at 8 bases. The germline CDR1 and CDR2 sequences are MNHEY and SMNVEV (reference sequence). J gave up 10 bases and V 6 bases, and 8 bases lay outside the gene matches. The CDR3 extends over 13 amino acids. The CDR3 DNA follows: TGTGCCAGCAGCCGCGCCGGGACTAGAGAGCAGTTCTTC. Protein product: CASSRAGTREQFF.

DNA for the CDR3: TGTGCCAGCATTGGGACAGGGGGTGGTGAGCAGTACTTC. This gives the protein CASIGTGGGEQYF. The chain combines TRBV27 with TRBJ2-7, with TRBD1 identical over 11 bases. Germline V gene data show CDR1 as MNHEY and CDR2 as SMNVEV (reference sequence). The CDR3 is made up of 13 amino acids. The V gene end was trimmed by 7 bases and the J gene end by 7 bases; junction bases not matched to a gene: 6.

The rearrangement links TRBV5-1 to TRBJ2-1, with 12 bases identical to TRBD1. V was clipped by 4 bases and J by 7 bases; unmatched bases: 6. Germline CDR1 reads SGHRS; CDR2 reads YFSETQ. This CDR3 contains 15 residues. The CDR3 region is CASSPGQGAKNEQFF. As DNA, the CDR3 is TGCGCCAGCAGCCCGGGACAGGGGGCGAAGAATGAGCAGTTCTTC.

This clone was picked up one time. This sequence joins TRBV30 and TRBJ2-7, with 12 bases matching TRBD2. The CDR3 totals 14 residues. V trimming: 4 bases; J trimming: 5 bases; junction bases outside the gene matches: 6. Germline V CDR1 and CDR2: GTSNPN, SVGIG (reference sequence). The DNA for the CDR3 is TGTGCCTGGACTAGCGGGAGGGTCGACGACGAGCAGTACTTC. Its translation is CAWTSGRVDDEQYF.

The chain employs TRBV27 and TRBJ2-7, with D possibly TRBD2 on 6 matching bases. Germline assignment: CDR1 MNHEY and CDR2 SMNVEV (reference sequence). The CDR3 contains 14 residues. With 4 bases removed from V and 3 bases from J, the gap between germline ends came to 13 bases. CDR3 amino acids: CASSSLGDFYEQYF. In DNA form, the CDR3 reads TGTGCCAGCAGTTCGTTAGGGGACTTCTACGAGCAGTACTTC.

The chain carries TRBV9 and TRBJ2-1, with 9 bases fitting TRBD2. J lost 7 bases, V lost 0 bases, and 8 bases had no gene match. The CDR3 loop spans 16 amino acids. Germline V CDR1 and CDR2: SGDLS, YYNGEE. The CDR3 loop is CASSVEGTSPYNEQFF. The CDR3 nucleotides read TGTGCCAGCAGCGTAGAAGGGACTAGCCCTTATAATGAGCAGTTCTTC.

The chain recombines TRBV10-2 with TRBJ2-7; 9 nucleotides line up with TRBD1. The germline V gene encodes CDR1 WSHSY and CDR2 SAAADI. This CDR3 spans 19 amino acids. The trim removed 4 bases at V and 1 base at J, leaving 17 bases unmatched. DNA for the CDR3: TGCGCCAGCAGTGGTAGTCCGGGACAGGGAGGTATCAAATCCTACGAGCAGTACTTC. Translating it yields CASSGSPGQGGIKSYEQYF.

The count of this clone is one. The CDR3, as DNA: TGTGCCAGCAGCACGAGCGGGGTACCCTACGAGCAGTACTTC. Translation: CASSTSGVPYEQYF. V gene TRBV9 combines with J gene TRBJ2-7, with 7 bases fitting TRBD2. Germline CDR1 reads SGDLS; CDR2 reads YYNGEE. The CDR3 is made up of 14 amino acids. Trimming at V came to 4 bases and at J to 2 bases, leaving 6 bases not matched to a gene.

This chain connects TRBV19 to TRBJ2-2; TRBD2 matches 11 bases. The germline V gene has CDR1 LNHDA and CDR2 SQIVND (reference sequence). Trimming cost V 0 bases and J 7 bases; bases outside gene matches: 7. The CDR3 runs to 17 residues. The DNA for the CDR3 is TGTGCCAGTAGTATAGATCACCTAGCGGGAGGCGGCGGGGAGCTGTTTTTT. Protein product: CASSIDHLAGGGGELFF.

This chain uses TRBV2 with TRBJ1-5; 8 nucleotides line up with TRBD1. The CDR3 sequence is 14 residues long. With 6 bases clipped from V and 6 bases from J, the junction kept 7 bases outside the gene matches. The germline gives CDR1 SNHLY, CDR2 FYNNEI. The CDR3 DNA sequence: TGTGCCAGCAGCAACGGACAGGGTCTTCAGCCCCAGCATTTT. Translated: CASSNGQGLQPQHF.

The V and J genes are TRBV13 and TRBJ2-3, with TRBD1 matching 8 bases. This CDR3 spans 13 amino acids. V gave up 5 bases and J gave up 7 bases; unmatched junction bases: 5. The V gene's germline CDR1 is PRHDT and CDR2 FYEKMQ (reference sequence). The CDR3: CASSQQGVHTQYF. CDR3 bases: TGTGCCAGCAGCCAACAGGGGGTACATACGCAGTATTTT.

This clone was seen many times. The rearrangement joins TRBV28 to TRBJ2-1; no firm D call. Looked up from germline, CDR1 is MDHEN and CDR2 is SYDVKM. This CDR3 region has 13 residues. Trimming removed 2 bases at V and 7 bases at J, with 9 bases between. CDR3 sequence (DNA): TGTGCCAGCAGTTTACAGGTTAGGAATGAGCAGTTCTTC. This gives the protein CASSLQVRNEQFF.

This clone was seen only once. V is TRBV19 and J is TRBJ2-7, with D unclear. The CDR3 covers 12 residues. V was trimmed by 4 bases and J by 6 bases, leaving 10 bases between them. The germline gives CDR1 LNHDA, CDR2 SQIVND (reference sequence). The CDR3 DNA sequence: TGTGCCAGTAGTACCACACCTTCCGAGCAGTACTTC. It specifies CASSTTPSEQYF.

The chain employs TRBV27 and TRBJ2-6; D gene uncertain. The germline gives CDR1 MNHEY, CDR2 SMNVEV (reference sequence). The length of the CDR3 is 14 residues. With 6 bases removed from V and 0 bases from J, the gap between germline ends came to 6 bases. CDR3 loop: CASRHLSGANVLTF. CDR3 nucleotide sequence: TGTGCCAGCAGGCACCTCTCTGGGGCCAACGTCCTGACTTTC.

As DNA, the CDR3 is TGTGCCAGCAGCAAAGCCAAGAAGGGCTCAGGGGAGACCCAGTACTTC. Amino acids: CASSKAKKGSGETQYF. The chain links TRBV21-1 to TRBJ2-5; TRBD1 reflects the table's D call only, with no check against the DNA. TRBV21-1 is annotated as a pseudogene. This CDR3 contains 16 residues.